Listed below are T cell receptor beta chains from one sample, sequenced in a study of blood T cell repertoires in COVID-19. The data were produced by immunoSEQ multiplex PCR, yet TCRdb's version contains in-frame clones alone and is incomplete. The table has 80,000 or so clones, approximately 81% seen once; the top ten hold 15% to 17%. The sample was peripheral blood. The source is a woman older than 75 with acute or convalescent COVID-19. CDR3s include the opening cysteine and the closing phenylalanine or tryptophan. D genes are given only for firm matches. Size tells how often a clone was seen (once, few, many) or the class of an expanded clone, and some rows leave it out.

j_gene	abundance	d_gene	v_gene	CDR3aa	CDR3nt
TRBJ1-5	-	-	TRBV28	CASSLGELDQPQHF	TGTGCCAGCAGTTTGGGAGAACTTGATCAGCCCCAGCATTTT
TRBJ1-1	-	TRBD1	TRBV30	CAWNKNRGFTEAFF	TGTGCCTGGAATAAGAACAGGGGGTTCACTGAAGCTTTCTTT
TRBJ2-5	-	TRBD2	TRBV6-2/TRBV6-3	CASSGLAGSQETQYF	TGTGCCAGCAGCGGACTAGCGGGGTCTCAAGAGACCCAGTACTTC
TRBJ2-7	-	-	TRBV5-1	CASREPRTSGYEQYF	TGCGCCAGCAGAGAACCACGGACATCCGGCTACGAGCAGTACTTC
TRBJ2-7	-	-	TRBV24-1	CATSDGQTLIYEQYF	TGTGCCACCAGTGATGGACAGACCCTGATCTACGAGCAGTACTTC
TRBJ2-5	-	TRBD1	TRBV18	CASSPTDRMGETQYF	TGTGCCAGCTCACCTACGGACAGGATGGGGGAGACCCAGTACTTC
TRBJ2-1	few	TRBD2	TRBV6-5	CASVLAGKGEQFF	TGTGCCAGCGTCCTAGCGGGGAAGGGCGAGCAGTTCTTC
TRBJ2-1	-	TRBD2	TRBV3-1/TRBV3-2	CASSLSGGGFGEQFF	TGTGCCAGCAGCCTGAGCGGGGGAGGTTTCGGTGAGCAGTTCTTC
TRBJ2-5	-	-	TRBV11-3	CASSQGQNQETQYF	TGTGCCAGCAGCCAAGGACAGAATCAAGAGACCCAGTACTTC
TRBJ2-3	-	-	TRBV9	CASSPETSTDTQYF	TGTGCCAGCAGCCCGGAGACTAGCACAGATACGCAGTATTTT
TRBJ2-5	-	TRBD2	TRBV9	CASSSKTSGGPQYF	TGTGCCAGCAGCTCAAAGACTAGCGGGGGCCCCCAGTACTTC
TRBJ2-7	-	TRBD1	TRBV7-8	CASSLRDRAYEQYF	TGTGCCAGCAGCTTACGGGACAGGGCCTACGAGCAGTACTTC
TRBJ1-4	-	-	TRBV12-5	CASGSDSYGLFF	TGTGCTAGTGGTTCGGACAGCTACGGCTTGTTTTTT
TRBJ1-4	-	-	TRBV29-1	CSAGGSTNEKLFF	TGCAGCGCCGGTGGGAGTACTAATGAAAAACTGTTTTTT
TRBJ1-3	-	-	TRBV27	CASSLTMGGADSGNTIYF	TGTGCCAGCAGTTTAACGATGGGGGGGGCCGACTCTGGAAACACCATATATTTT
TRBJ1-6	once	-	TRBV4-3	CASSQDGRYNSPLHF	TGCGCCAGCAGCCAAGATGGCCGCTATAATTCACCCCTCCACTTT
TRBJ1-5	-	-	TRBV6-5	CASSGGRLNQPQHF	TGTGCCAGCAGCGGGGGACGGCTTAATCAGCCCCAGCATTTT
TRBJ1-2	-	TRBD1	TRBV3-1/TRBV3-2	CASSLGQGIYGYTF	TGTGCCAGCAGCCTCGGACAGGGGATCTATGGCTACACCTTC
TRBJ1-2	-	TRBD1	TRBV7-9	CASSLGTGFGYTF	TGTGCCAGCAGCTTAGGGACAGGGTTCGGCTACACCTTC
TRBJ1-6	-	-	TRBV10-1	CASQRQASSPLHF	TGCGCCAGCCAAAGACAGGCTTCATCACCCCTCCACTTT
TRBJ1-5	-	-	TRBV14	CASSQAGGGNQPQHF	TGTGCCAGCAGCCAAGCGGGGGGGGGCAATCAGCCCCAGCATTTT
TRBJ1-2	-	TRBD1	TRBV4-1	CASSQGDRGGGYTF	TGCGCCAGCAGCCAAGGGGACAGGGGTGGTGGCTACACCTTC
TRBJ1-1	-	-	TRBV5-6	CASSYLTVGQTEAFF	TGTGCCAGCAGCTACCTGACAGTCGGGCAGACTGAAGCTTTCTTT
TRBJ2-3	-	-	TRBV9	CASSVGQGWTDTQYF	TGTGCCAGCAGCGTAGGTCAGGGTTGGACAGATACGCAGTATTTT
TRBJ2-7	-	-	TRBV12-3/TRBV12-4	CASSIQGWSEQYF	TGTGCCAGCAGCATACAGGGTTGGAGCGAGCAGTACTTC
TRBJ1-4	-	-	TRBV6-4	CASSPQVGMGEKLFF	TGTGCCAGCTCCCCACAGGTTGGCATGGGTGAAAAACTGTTTTTT
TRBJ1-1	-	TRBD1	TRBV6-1	CASSEVTGGWTEAFF	TGTGCCAGCAGTGAGGTAACAGGGGGCTGGACTGAAGCTTTCTTT
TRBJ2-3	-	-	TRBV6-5	CASRVQPSTDTQYF	TGTGCCAGCAGGGTACAGCCAAGCACAGATACGCAGTATTTT
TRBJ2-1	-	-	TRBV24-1	CATSDLMPGTYNEQFF	TGTGCCACCAGTGATTTGATGCCAGGGACATACAATGAGCAGTTCTTC
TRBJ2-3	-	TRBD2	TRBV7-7	CASSLASGGTTDTQYF	TGTGCTAGCAGCTTAGCTAGCGGGGGCACCACAGATACGCAGTATTTT
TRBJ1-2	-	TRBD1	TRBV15	CATSRGQGGRNYGYTF	TGTGCCACCAGCAGAGGACAGGGGGGAAGGAACTATGGCTACACCTTC
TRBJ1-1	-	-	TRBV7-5	CARSSVRTLAFF	TGTGCCAGAAGCTCGGTTAGGACACTTGCTTTCTTT
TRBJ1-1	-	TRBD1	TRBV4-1	CASSQGQGAGDGGAFF	TGCGCCAGCAGCCAGGGACAGGGGGCGGGGGATGGCGGAGCTTTCTTT
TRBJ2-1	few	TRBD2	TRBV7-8	CASSNVASGGNNEQFF	TGTGCCAGCAGCAACGTCGCTAGCGGGGGGAACAATGAGCAGTTCTTC
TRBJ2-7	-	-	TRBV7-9	CASSLGISYEQYF	TGTGCCAGCAGCTTAGGTATATCCTACGAGCAGTACTTC
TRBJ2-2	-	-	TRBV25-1	CASSEPSPGSHGELFF	TGTGCCAGCAGTGAACCCTCGCCAGGATCCCACGGGGAGCTGTTTTTT
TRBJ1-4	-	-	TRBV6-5	CASRGYSGREKLFF	TGTGCCAGCAGGGGCTATTCGGGGAGAGAAAAACTGTTTTTT
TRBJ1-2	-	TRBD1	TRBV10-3	CAISDSGQGRSGYTF	TGTGCCATCAGTGACAGCGGACAGGGAAGATCTGGCTACACCTTC
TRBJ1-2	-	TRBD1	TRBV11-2	CASSQNRGLQNTF	TGTGCCAGCAGCCAGAACAGGGGCCTTCAGAACACCTTC
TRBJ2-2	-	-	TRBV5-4	CASSWGGASSAGELFF	TGTGCCAGCAGTTGGGGCGGGGCGTCATCGGCCGGGGAGCTGTTTTTT
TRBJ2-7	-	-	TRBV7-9	CASSLAGWGGDLYEQYF	TGTGCCAGCAGCTTAGCTGGGTGGGGCGGTGATTTGTACGAGCAGTACTTC
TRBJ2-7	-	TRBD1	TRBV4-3	CASSQEFEGTGPAYEQYF	TGCGCCAGCAGCCAAGAATTCGAAGGGACAGGCCCCGCTTACGAGCAGTACTTC
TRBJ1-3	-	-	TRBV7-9	CASSRVDSGNTIYF	TGTGCCAGCAGCCGGGTGGATTCAGGAAACACCATATATTTT